These 21 T cell receptor beta chains were sequenced from one sample in a study of blood T cell repertoires in COVID-19. Method: immunoSEQ multiplex PCR; TCRdb's copy keeps in-frame clones and lacks some. The sample consists of some 200,000 clones, 81% of them appearing once. The sequenced sample consisted of PBMCs or T cells enriched from blood (not recorded which). The receptors originated from a woman in her forties or fifties with acute COVID-19.

The genes are TRBV7-2 and TRBJ2-3, with 13 bases identical to TRBD2. J lost 4 bases, V lost 5 bases, and 9 bases had no gene match. This CDR3 contains 17 residues. CDR1 and CDR2 from the germline V gene are SGHTA and FQGNSA. The CDR3 DNA follows: TGTGCCAGCAGCAAAGGACTAGCGGGGGCTACGGCAGATACGCAGTATTTT. This sequence encodes CASSKGLAGATADTQYF.

The chain has TRBV19 and TRBJ2-3; D might be TRBD1 (6 bases). This CDR3 has 15 amino acids. Germline V gene data show CDR1 as LNHDA and CDR2 as SQIVND (reference sequence). V was pared by 7 bases and J by 2 bases, with 16 bases between. The CDR3: CASTDSFRTTDTQYF. DNA for the CDR3: TGTGCCAGTACGGACAGCTTCAGGACCACAGATACGCAGTATTTT.

CDR3 in amino acids: CASSVSSGGADEQFF. The CDR3 region has the DNA TGTGCCAGCAGCGTCTCTAGCGGGGGGGCGGATGAGCAGTTCTTC. The chain recombines TRBV9 with TRBJ2-1, with 12 bases lining up with TRBD2. Germline V CDR1 and CDR2: SGDLS, YYNGEE. With 2 bases clipped from V and 8 bases from J, the junction kept 5 bases outside the gene matches. The CDR3 sequence is 15 residues long.

In its sample, this clone was seen a few times. The chain employs TRBV27 and TRBJ2-7; 8 positions agree with TRBD2. This CDR3 spans 16 amino acids. Unmatched junction bases numbered 6, after V lost 0 bases and J lost 2 bases. The germline gives CDR1 MNHEY, CDR2 SMNVEV (reference sequence). CDR3 sequence: CASSLSGGGTTYEQYF. The CDR3 DNA is TGTGCCAGCAGTTTATCCGGGGGGGGGACTACCTACGAGCAGTACTTC.

The V gene is TRBV6-5, the J gene TRBJ2-7; 9 nucleotides line up with TRBD2. With 8 bases clipped from V and 2 bases from J, the junction kept 4 bases outside the gene matches. Germline CDR1 reads MNHEY; CDR2 reads SVGAGI. The CDR3 totals 13 residues. CDR3 amino acids: CASRREGTYEQYF. As DNA, the CDR3 is TGTGCCAGCCGGCGGGAGGGTACCTACGAGCAGTACTTC.

The J gene is TRBJ2-3, the V gene TRBV5-1; 9 bases fit TRBD1. Germline CDR1 SGHRS, CDR2 YFSETQ. The V segment lost 6 bases and the J segment 0 bases; nucleotides outside the gene matches: 2. This CDR3 contains 14 residues. The CDR3 here is CASTGTGSTDTQYF. The CDR3 DNA reads as TGCGCCAGCACCGGGACAGGGAGCACAGATACGCAGTATTTT.

This rearrangement joins TRBV5-1 to TRBJ2-2; 9 nucleotides align to TRBD2. This CDR3 is built from 16 residues. CDR1 SGHRS and CDR2 YFSETQ come from the germline V gene. The V segment lost 4 bases and the J segment 2 bases; nucleotides outside the gene matches: 6. This CDR3 reads CASSLAAGGNTGELFF. The CDR3, as DNA: TGCGCCAGCAGCCTAGCAGCGGGAGGTAACACCGGGGAGCTGTTTTTT. The full variable domain, its missing parts supplied by reference TRBV5-1 and TRBJ2-2, is KAGVTQTPRYLIKTRGQQVTLSCSPISGHRSVSWYQQTPGQGLQFLFEYFSETQRNKGNFPGRFSGRQFSNSRSEMNVSTLELGDSALYLCASSLAAGGNTGELFFGEGSRLTVL.

The chain carries TRBV5-8 and TRBJ2-7; possible D gene TRBD2, 6 bases. Germline lookup yields CDR1 SGHTS and CDR2 YDEGEE. The V end lost 1 base, the J end lost 3 bases, and 17 bases lay between the germline ends. The CDR3 is 16 amino acids. The CDR3 loop reads CASSLFLGGVYYEQYF. The CDR3, as DNA: TGTGCCAGCAGCTTGTTCCTCGGGGGAGTTTACTACGAGCAGTACTTC.

In its sample, this clone was seen a few times. The chain combines TRBV12-3 or TRBV12-4 with TRBJ1-6; TRBD1 might be the D (5 bases). This CDR3 has 13 amino acids. The germline V and J ends were trimmed by 5 bases and 7 bases, with 9 bases remaining between them. This CDR3 is CASSGGANSPLHF. The CDR3 DNA reads TGTGCCAGCAGTGGAGGGGCCAATTCACCCCTCCACTTT.

The rearrangement joins TRBV5-1 to TRBJ2-7, with a possible D match to TRBD2 (5 bases). CDR1 SGHRS and CDR2 YFSETQ come from the germline V gene. The length of the CDR3 is 12 residues. V was pared by 3 bases and J by 5 bases, with 9 bases between. The CDR3 spells CASSSRGNEQYF. In DNA form, the CDR3 reads TGCGCCAGCAGCTCCCGAGGGAACGAGCAGTACTTC.

This clone was counted between two and nine times. The gene calls are TRBV18 and TRBJ2-1, with no clear D. Looked up from germline, CDR1 is KGHSH and CDR2 is LQKENI. The CDR3 has 18 amino acids. Between the trimmed V and J ends, which lost 2 bases and 6 bases, there was a span of 23 bases. Here the CDR3 reads CASSPNLMSARILNEQFF. CDR3 nucleotide sequence: TGTGCCAGCTCACCAAACTTGATGAGCGCGAGAATCCTCAATGAGCAGTTCTTC.

This clone has at least ten counts. J is TRBJ2-7 and V is TRBV7-9; TRBD2 is a possible D gene (5 bases). This CDR3 is built from 14 residues. Trimming stripped 1 base from V and 3 bases from J, with 10 bases between. Germline loops: CDR1 SEHNR, CDR2 FQNEAQ (reference sequence). This CDR3 is CASSLVSTSYEQYF. CDR3 sequence (DNA): TGTGCCAGCAGCTTAGTTTCCACTAGCTACGAGCAGTACTTC. The variable domain in full, with the rest retrieved from reference TRBV7-9 and TRBJ2-7, is DTGVSQNPRHKITKRGQNVTFRCDPISEHNRLYWYRQTLGQGPEFLTYFQNEAQLEKSRLLSDRFSAERPKGSFSTLEIQRTEQGDSAMYLCASSLVSTSYEQYFGPGTRLTVT.

The chain links TRBV19 to TRBJ2-3; 8 bases match TRBD2. With 5 bases clipped from V and 1 base from J, the junction kept 2 bases outside the gene matches. The CDR3 length is 14 residues. Per germline, CDR1 LNHDA and CDR2 SQIVND (reference sequence). CDR3 DNA: TGTGCCAGTAGTTCTAGCGGGCGCACAGATACGCAGTATTTT. Translating gives CASSSSGRTDTQYF.

The genes are TRBV13 and TRBJ2-5; 9 nucleotides match TRBD1. V gave up 6 bases and J gave up 4 bases; unmatched junction bases: 15. This CDR3 is 17 amino acids long. Germline CDR1 reads PRHDT; CDR2 reads FYEKMQ (reference sequence). CDR3 sequence (DNA): TGTGCCAGCAGTCACAGGGGGCGCGGAATGAGGGGAGAGACCCAGTACTTC. Translating gives CASSHRGRGMRGETQYF.

CDR3 DNA: TGTGCCAGCAGCTTATCCTCTACTCCCACAGATACGCAGTATTTT. Protein: CASSLSSTPTDTQYF. The chain recombines TRBV7-3 with TRBJ2-3; no definite D call. The CDR3 runs to 15 residues. V was shortened by 2 bases and J by 2 bases, with 11 bases between the two germline ends. CDR1 is SGHTA and CDR2 is FQGTGA in the germline V gene.

The chain is built from TRBV27 and TRBJ2-7; D call uncertain. CDR1 MNHEY and CDR2 SMNVEV come from the germline V gene (reference sequence). The germline V and J ends were trimmed by 7 bases and 5 bases, with 18 bases remaining between them. The CDR3 sequence is 14 residues long. The CDR3 DNA sequence: TGTGCCAGCACCAAGTGGCCGCCAGTCGACGAGCAGTACTTC. This sequence encodes CASTKWPPVDEQYF.

This clone was counted a few times. V is TRBV28 and J is TRBJ1-6; possible D gene TRBD1, 6 bases. The CDR3 has 15 residues. V was clipped by 3 bases and J by 6 bases, with 12 bases between them. The germline V gene encodes CDR1 MDHEN and CDR2 SYDVKM. Written as DNA, the CDR3 is TGTGCCAGCAGTTTCGAGGCAGGGGTTAATTCACCCCTCCACTTT. It encodes CASSFEAGVNSPLHF.

This clone has a handful of counts. The V call is TRBV29-1, the J call TRBJ1-5, with D possibly matching TRBD1 (5 bases). The CDR3 totals 13 residues. Trimming took 0 bases from V and 5 from J, leaving 8 bases between them. Germline V gives CDR1 SQVTM, CDR2 ANQGSEA. The CDR3 loop is CSVEEDRYQPQHF. DNA for the CDR3: TGCAGCGTTGAAGAAGACAGATATCAGCCCCAGCATTTT.

CDR3 sequence reads: CASSQDLIQSEAFF. CDR3 nucleotides: TGTGCCAGCAGCCAAGATCTTATCCAGTCTGAAGCTTTCTTT. This chain links TRBV3-1 (or the pseudogene TRBV3-2) with TRBJ1-1; D not certain. V lost 0 bases and J lost 6, with 11 bases in between. CDR1 and CDR2 from the germline V gene are LGHDT and YNNKEL (reference sequence). The CDR3 contains 14 residues.

V gene TRBV28 combines with J gene TRBJ1-2; TRBD1 is a possible D gene (6 bases). The CDR3 runs to 13 residues. The V gene lost 6 bases and the J gene lost 4 bases, with 12 bases spanning the gap. Germline values: CDR1 MDHEN, CDR2 SYDVKM. This chain's CDR3 is CASRYQGTYGYTF. The CDR3 DNA sequence: TGTGCCAGCAGATACCAGGGGACCTATGGCTACACCTTC.

V usage is TRBV24-1 and J usage is TRBJ2-3, with 7 bases that match TRBD1. The V gene end was trimmed by 9 bases and the J gene end by 0 bases; junction bases not matched to a gene: 2. The CDR3 sequence is 13 residues long. Germline V CDR1 and CDR2: KGHDR, SFDVKD. The CDR3 protein is CATDRDSTDTQYF. DNA for the CDR3: TGTGCCACCGACAGGGACAGCACAGATACGCAGTATTTT.